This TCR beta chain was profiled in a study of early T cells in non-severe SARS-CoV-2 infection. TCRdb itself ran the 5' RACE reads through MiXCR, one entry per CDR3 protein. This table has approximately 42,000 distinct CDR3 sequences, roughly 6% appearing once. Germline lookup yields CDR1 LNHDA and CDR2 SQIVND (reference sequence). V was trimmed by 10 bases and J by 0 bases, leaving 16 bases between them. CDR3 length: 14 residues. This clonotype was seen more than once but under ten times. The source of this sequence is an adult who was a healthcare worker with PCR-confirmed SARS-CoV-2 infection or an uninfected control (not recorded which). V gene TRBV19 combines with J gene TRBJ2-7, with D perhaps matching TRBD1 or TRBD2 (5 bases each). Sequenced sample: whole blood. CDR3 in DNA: TGTGCCACCCAATTGGGGGAGAGCTCCTACGAGCAGTACTTC. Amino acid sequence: CATQLGESSYEQYF.